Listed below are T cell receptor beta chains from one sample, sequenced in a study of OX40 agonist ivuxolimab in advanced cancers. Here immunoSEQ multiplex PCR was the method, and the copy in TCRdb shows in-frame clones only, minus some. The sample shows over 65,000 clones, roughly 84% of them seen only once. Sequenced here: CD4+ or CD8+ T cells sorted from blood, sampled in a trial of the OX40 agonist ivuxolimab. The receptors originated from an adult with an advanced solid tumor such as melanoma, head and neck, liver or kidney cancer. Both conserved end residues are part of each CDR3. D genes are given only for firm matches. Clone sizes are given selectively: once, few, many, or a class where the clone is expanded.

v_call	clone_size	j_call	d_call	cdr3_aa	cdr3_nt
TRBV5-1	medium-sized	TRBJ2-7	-	CASSAPESSYEQYF	TGCGCCAGCAGCGCTCCGGAGAGCTCCTACGAGCAGTACTTC
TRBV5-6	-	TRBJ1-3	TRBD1	CASSSTGTGNTIYF	TGTGCCAGCAGCTCGACAGGGACTGGAAACACCATATATTTT
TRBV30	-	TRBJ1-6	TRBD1	CAWSLGTGNSPLHF	TGTGCCTGGAGCCTAGGGACAGGCAATTCACCCCTCCACTTT
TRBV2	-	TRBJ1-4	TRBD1	CASRIRTGEKLFF	TGTGCCAGCAGAATCCGGACAGGGGAAAAACTGTTTTTT
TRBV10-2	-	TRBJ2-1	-	CASGGHSYNEQFF	TGCGCCAGCGGGGGGCACTCCTACAATGAGCAGTTCTTC
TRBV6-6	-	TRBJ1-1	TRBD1	CASKTQGENTEAFF	TGTGCCAGCAAAACACAGGGGGAGAACACTGAAGCTTTCTTT
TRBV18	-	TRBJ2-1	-	CASSPPRGRSTGRYDNEQFF	TGTGCCAGCTCACCACCGAGGGGACGAAGTACAGGGAGGTACGACAATGAGCAGTTCTTC
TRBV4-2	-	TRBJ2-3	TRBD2	CASSQDVGGGAGTDTQYF	TGTGCCAGCAGCCAAGATGTTGGCGGGGGGGCTGGCACAGATACGCAGTATTTT
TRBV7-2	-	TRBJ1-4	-	CASSLYPLSGNEKLFF	TGTGCCAGCAGCTTGTACCCCCTCTCCGGAAATGAAAAACTGTTTTTT
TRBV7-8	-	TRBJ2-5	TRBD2	CASSTGLAGGRATQYF	TGTGCCAGCAGCACCGGACTAGCGGGAGGGAGGGCTACCCAGTACTTC
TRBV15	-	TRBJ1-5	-	CATSWGYSGDSNQPQHF	TGTGCCACCTCCTGGGGATATTCGGGCGATAGCAATCAGCCCCAGCATTTT